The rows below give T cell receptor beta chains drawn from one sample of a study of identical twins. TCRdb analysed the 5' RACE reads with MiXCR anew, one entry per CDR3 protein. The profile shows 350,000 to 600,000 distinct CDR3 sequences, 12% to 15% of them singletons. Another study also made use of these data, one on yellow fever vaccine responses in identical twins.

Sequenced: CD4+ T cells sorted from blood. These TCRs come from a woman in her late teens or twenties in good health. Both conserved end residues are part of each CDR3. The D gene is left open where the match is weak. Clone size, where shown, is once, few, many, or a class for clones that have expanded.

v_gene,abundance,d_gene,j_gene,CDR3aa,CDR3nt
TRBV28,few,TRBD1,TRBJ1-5,CASSSRQGRGNQPQHF,TGTGCCAGCAGTTCCCGACAGGGACGGGGCAATCAGCCCCAGCATTTT
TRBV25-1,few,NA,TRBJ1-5,CASSGAGDQPQHF,TGTGCCAGCAGTGGAGCAGGGGATCAGCCCCAGCATTTT
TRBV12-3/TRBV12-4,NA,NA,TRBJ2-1,CASSDSPSYNEQFF,TGTGCCAGCAGTGACAGTCCTTCCTACAATGAGCAGTTCTTC
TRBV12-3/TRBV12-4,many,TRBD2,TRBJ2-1,CASSTSGAYNEQFF,TGTGCCAGCAGCACTAGCGGGGCCTACAATGAGCAGTTCTTC
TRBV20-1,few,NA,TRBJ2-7,CSAGGVGRGAYEQYF,TGCAGTGCTGGGGGGGTCGGCAGGGGGGCCTACGAGCAGTACTTC
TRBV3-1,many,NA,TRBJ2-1,CASSQSKGLSVHSDEQFF,TGTGCCAGCAGCCAATCAAAAGGGCTGTCTGTACATTCGGATGAGCAGTTCTTC
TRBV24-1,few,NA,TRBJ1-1,CATSDSRGRNTEAFF,TGTGCCACCAGTGATAGTAGAGGGAGGAACACTGAAGCTTTCTTT
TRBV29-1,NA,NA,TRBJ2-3,CSVEDSWTDTQYF,TGCAGCGTTGAAGATTCCTGGACAGATACGCAGTATTTT
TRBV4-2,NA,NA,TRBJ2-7,CASSQDTGGYEQYF,TGTGCCAGCAGCCAAGATACCGGGGGCTACGAGCAGTACTTC
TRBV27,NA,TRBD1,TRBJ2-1,CASSYAGRAGGDPSYNEQFF,TGTGCCAGCAGCTATGCGGGGCGAGCAGGGGGCGACCCCTCCTACAATGAGCAGTTCTTC
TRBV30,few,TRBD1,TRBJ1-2,CAWSVRQGSGYTF,TGTGCCTGGAGTGTACGACAGGGCTCTGGCTACACCTTC
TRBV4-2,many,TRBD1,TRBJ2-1,CASSPKGGTGRDSYNEQFF,TGTGCCAGCAGCCCCAAGGGGGGGACAGGGCGGGACTCCTACAATGAGCAGTTCTTC